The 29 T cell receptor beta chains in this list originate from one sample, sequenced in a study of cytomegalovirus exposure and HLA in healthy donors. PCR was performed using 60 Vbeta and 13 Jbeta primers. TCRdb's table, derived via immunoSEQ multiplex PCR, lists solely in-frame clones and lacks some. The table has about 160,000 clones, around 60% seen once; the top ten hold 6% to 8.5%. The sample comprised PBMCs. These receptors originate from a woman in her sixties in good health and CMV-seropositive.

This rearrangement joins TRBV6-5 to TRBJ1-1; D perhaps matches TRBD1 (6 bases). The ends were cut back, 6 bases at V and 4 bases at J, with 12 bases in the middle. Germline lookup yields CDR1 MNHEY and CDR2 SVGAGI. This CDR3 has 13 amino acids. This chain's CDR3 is CASRVTGSTEAFF. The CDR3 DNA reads TGTGCCAGCAGAGTCACAGGGAGCACTGAAGCTTTCTTT.

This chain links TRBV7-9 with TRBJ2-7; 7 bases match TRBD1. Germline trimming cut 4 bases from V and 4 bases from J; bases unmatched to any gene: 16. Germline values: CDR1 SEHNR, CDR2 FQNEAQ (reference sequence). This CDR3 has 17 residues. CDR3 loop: CASSSPLAGGSEYEQYF. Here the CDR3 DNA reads TGTGCCAGCAGCTCACCCTTGGCAGGGGGTTCTGAATACGAGCAGTACTTC.

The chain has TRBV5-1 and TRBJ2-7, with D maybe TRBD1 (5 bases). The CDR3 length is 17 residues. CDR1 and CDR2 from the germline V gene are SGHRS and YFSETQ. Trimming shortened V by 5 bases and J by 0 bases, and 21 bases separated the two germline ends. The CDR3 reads CASRLNQGFPSSYEQYF. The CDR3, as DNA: TGCGCCAGCAGGCTTAACCAGGGATTCCCAAGCTCCTACGAGCAGTACTTC.

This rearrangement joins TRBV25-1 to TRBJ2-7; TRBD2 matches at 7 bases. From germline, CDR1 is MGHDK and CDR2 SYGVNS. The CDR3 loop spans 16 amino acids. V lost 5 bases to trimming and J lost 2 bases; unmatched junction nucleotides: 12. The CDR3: CASSQGRGGSTYEQYF. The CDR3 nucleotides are TGTGCCAGCAGTCAGGGTAGGGGCGGGAGCACCTACGAGCAGTACTTC.

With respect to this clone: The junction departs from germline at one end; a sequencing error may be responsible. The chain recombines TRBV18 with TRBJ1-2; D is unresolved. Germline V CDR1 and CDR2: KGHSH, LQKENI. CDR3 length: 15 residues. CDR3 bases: TGTGCCAGCTCACCCGTGACGACGGGTAACTTTGGCTACACCTTC. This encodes CASSPVTTGNFGYTF.

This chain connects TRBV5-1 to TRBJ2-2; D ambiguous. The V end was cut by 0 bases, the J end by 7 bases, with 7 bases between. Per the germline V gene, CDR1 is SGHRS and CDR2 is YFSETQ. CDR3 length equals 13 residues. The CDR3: CASSLESSGELFF. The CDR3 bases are TGCGCCAGCAGCTTGGAATCCAGCGGGGAGCTGTTTTTT.

CDR3 DNA sequence: TGTGCCAGCAGCCGACAGGGGGCCGCTGGCTACACCTTC. Its protein is CASSRQGAAGYTF. The chain combines TRBV7-9 with TRBJ1-2; the match to TRBD1 covers 10 bases. Looked up from germline, CDR1 is SEHNR and CDR2 is FQNEAQ (reference sequence). The CDR3 is 13 amino acids. J was trimmed by 7 bases and V by 5 bases; bases with no gene match: 4.

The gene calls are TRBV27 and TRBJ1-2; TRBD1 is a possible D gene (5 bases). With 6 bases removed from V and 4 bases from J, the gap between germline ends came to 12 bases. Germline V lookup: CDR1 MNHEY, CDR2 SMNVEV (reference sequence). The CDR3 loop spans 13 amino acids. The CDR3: CASSPAGGYGYTF. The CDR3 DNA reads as TGTGCCAGCAGCCCCGCGGGGGGCTATGGCTACACCTTC.

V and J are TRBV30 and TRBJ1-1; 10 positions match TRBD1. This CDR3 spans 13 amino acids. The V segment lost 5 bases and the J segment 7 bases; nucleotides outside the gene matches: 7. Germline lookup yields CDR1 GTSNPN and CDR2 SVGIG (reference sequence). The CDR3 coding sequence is TGTGCCTGGCAGACAGGGGGCGAGGGTGAAGCTTTCTTT. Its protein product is CAWQTGGEGEAFF. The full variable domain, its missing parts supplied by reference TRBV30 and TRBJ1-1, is SQTIHQWPATLVQPVGSPLSLECTVEGTSNPNLYWYRQAAGRGLQLLFYSVGIGQISSEVPQNLSASRPQDRQFILSSKKLLLSDSGFYLCAWQTGGEGEAFFGQGTRLTVV.

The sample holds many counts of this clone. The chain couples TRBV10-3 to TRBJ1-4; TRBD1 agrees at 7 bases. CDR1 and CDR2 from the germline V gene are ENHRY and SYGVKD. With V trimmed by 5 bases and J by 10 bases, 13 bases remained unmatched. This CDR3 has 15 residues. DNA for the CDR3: TGTGCCATCAGTCTTCAGGGGGTAGGAGAGGGAAAACTGTTTTTT. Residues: CAISLQGVGEGKLFF.

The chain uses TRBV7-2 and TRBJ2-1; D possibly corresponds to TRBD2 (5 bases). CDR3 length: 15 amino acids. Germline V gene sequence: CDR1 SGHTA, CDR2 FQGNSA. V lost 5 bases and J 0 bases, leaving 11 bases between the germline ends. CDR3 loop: CASSVPRDSYNEQFF. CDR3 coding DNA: TGTGCCAGCAGCGTTCCCCGGGACTCCTACAATGAGCAGTTCTTC.

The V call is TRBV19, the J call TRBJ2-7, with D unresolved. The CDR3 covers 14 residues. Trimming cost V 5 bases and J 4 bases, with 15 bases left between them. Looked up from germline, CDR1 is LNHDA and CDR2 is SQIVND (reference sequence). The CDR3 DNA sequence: TGTGCCAGTAGTTCAACTGGGTCGACATACGAGCAGTACTTC. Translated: CASSSTGSTYEQYF.

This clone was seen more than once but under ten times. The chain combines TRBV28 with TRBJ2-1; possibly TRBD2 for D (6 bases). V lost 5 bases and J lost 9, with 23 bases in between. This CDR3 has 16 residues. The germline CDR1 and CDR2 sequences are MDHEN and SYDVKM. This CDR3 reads CASSPMAGGTQGEQFF. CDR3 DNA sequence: TGTGCCAGCAGTCCAATGGCAGGAGGGACCCAGGGTGAGCAGTTCTTC. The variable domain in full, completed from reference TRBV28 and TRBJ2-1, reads DVKVTQSSRYLVKRTGEKVFLECVQDMDHENMFWYRQDPGLGLRLIYFSYDVKMKEKGDIPEGYSVSREKKERFSLILESASTNQTSMYLCASSPMAGGTQGEQFFGPGTRLTVL.

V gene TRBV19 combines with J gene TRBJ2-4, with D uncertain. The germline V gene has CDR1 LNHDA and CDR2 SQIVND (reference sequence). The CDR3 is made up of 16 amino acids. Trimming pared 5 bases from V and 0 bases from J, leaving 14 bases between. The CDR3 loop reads CASSSRVGTAKNIQYF. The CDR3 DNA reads TGTGCCAGTAGTTCCCGCGTGGGCACAGCCAAAAACATTCAGTACTTC. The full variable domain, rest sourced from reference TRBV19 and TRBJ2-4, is DGGITQSPKYLFRKEGQNVTLSCEQNLNHDAMYWYRQDPGQGLRLIYYSQIVNDFQKGDIAEGYSVSREKKESFPLTVTSAQKNPTAFYLCASSSRVGTAKNIQYFGAGTRLSVL.

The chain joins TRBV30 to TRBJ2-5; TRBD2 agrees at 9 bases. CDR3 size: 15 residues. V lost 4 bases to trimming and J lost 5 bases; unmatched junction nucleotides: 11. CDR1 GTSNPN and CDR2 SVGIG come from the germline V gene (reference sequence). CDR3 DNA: TGTGCCTGGACAAGGATTAGCGGGAGTTTCGAGACCCAGTACTTC. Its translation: CAWTRISGSFETQYF.

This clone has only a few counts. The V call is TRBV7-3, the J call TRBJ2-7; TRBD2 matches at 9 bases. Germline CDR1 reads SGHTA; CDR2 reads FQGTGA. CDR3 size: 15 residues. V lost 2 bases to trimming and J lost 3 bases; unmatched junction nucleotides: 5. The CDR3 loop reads CASSLGSGRNYEQYF. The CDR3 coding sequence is TGTGCCAGCAGCTTAGGCAGCGGGAGGAACTACGAGCAGTACTTC.

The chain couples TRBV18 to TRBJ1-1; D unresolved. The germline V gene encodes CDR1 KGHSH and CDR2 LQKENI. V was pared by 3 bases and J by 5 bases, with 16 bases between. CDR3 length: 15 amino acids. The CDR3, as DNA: TGTGCCAGCTCACCCGGGAAGGGAATTGGAACTGAAGCTTTCTTT. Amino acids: CASSPGKGIGTEAFF.

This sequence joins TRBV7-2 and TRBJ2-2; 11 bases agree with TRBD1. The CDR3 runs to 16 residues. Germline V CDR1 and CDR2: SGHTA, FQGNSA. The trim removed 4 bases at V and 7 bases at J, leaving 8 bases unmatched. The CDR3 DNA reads TGTGCCAGCAGCTCGGGGACAGGGGGAATGATCGGGGAGCTGTTTTTT. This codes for CASSSGTGGMIGELFF.

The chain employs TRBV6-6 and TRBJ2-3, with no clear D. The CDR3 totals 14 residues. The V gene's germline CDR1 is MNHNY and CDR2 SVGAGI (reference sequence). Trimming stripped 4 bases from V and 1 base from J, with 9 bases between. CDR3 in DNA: TGTGCCAGCAGTTCCCTCGGAGGCACAGATACGCAGTATTTT. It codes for CASSSLGGTDTQYF.

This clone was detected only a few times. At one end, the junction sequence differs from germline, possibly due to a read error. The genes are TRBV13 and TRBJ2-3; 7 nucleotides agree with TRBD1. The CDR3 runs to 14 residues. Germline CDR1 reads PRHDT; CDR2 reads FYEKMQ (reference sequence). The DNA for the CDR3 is TGTGCCAGCAGCTTAGGGGACAGGACAGATACCCAGTATTTT. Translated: CASSLGDRTDTQYF.

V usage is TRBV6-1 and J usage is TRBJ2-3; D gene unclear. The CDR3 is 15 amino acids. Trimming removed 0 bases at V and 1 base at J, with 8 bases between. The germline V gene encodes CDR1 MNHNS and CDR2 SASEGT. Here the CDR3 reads CASSEAELRTDTQYF. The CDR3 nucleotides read TGTGCCAGCAGTGAAGCGGAACTACGCACAGATACGCAGTATTTT.

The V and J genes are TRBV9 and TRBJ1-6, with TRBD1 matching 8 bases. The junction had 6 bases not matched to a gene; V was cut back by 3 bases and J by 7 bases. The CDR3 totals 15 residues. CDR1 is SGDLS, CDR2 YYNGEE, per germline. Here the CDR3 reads CASSAFQGANSPLHF. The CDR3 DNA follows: TGTGCCAGCAGCGCCTTCCAGGGGGCGAATTCACCCCTCCACTTT.

The CDR3 coding sequence is TGTGCCAGCAGCTCCCAGGGGGCGACTGGAAACACCATATATTTT. The encoded protein is CASSSQGATGNTIYF. This chain connects TRBV11-2 to TRBJ1-3, with 8 bases lining up with TRBD1. The CDR3 loop spans 15 amino acids. CDR1 and CDR2 (germline): SGHAT, FQNNGV. V dropped 4 bases and J dropped 2; count of bases not matched to a gene: 4.

Written as DNA, the CDR3 is TGCGCCAGCAGCCAAGAGCGGCAGCCCGACCACGAGCAGTACTTC. It yields the protein CASSQERQPDHEQYF. The chain is built from TRBV4-3 and TRBJ2-5; D not certain. The tail of the sequence fits TRBJ2-7 better, so the J call may be wrong. This CDR3 comprises 15 residues. Germline values: CDR1 LGHNA, CDR2 YSLEER.

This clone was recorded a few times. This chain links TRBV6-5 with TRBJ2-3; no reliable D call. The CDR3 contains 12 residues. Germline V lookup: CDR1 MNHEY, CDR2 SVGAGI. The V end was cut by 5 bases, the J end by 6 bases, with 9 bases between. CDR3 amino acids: CASSSRADTQYF. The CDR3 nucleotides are TGTGCCAGCAGTAGTCGAGCGGATACGCAGTATTTT.

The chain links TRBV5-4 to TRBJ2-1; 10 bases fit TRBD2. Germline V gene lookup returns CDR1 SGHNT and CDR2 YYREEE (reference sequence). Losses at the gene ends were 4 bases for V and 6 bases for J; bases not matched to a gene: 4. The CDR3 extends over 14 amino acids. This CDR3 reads CASSPSGSRNEQFF. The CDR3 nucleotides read TGTGCCAGCAGCCCTAGCGGGAGTCGCAATGAGCAGTTCTTC.

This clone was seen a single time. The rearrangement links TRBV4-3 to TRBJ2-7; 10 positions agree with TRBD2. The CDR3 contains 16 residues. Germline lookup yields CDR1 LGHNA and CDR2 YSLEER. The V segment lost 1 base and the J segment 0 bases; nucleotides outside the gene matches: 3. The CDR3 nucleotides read TGCGCCAGCAGCCAAGGCCTAGCGGGAGACTCCTACGAGCAGTACTTC. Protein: CASSQGLAGDSYEQYF.

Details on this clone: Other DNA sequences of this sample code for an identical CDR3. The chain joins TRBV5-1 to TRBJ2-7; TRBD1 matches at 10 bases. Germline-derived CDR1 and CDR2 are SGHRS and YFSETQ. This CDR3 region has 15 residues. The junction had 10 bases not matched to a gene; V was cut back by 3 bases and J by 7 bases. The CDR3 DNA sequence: TGCGCCAGCAGCTCCCCGGACAGGGGGGGGCGAGAGCAGTACTTC. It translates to CASSSPDRGGREQYF.

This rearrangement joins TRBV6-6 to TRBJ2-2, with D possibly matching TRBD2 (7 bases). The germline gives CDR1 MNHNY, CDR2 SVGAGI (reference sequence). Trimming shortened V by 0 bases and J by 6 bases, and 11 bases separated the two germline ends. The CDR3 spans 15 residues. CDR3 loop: CASSYSGGGAGELFF. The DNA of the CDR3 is TGTGCCAGCAGTTACTCAGGGGGAGGGGCCGGGGAGCTGTTTTTT.